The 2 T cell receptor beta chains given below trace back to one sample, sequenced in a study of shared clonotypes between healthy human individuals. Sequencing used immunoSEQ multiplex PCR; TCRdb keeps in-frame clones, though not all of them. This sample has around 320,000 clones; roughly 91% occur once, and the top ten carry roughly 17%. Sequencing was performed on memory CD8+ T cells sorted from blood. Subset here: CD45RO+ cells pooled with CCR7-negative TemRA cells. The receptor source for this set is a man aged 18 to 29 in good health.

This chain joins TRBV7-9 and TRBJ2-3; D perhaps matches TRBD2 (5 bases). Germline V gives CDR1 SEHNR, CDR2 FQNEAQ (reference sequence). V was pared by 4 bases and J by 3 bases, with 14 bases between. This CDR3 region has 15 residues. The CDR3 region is CASSSRRLRTDTQYF. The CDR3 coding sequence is TGTGCCAGCAGCTCCCGTCGACTAAGAACAGATACGCAGTATTTT.

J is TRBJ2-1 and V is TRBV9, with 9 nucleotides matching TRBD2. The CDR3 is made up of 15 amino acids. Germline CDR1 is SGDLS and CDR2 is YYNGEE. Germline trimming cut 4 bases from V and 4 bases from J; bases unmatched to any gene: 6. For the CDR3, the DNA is TGTGCCAGCAGCCCCGGGACTAGCCGATACAATGAGCAGTTCTTC. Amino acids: CASSPGTSRYNEQFF.